The subject of this entry is one T cell receptor beta chain. It has no known antigen specificity. Base qualities are not provided; no much larger clone lies one nucleotide away. Receptors were amplified or captured by the immunoSEQ multiplex PCR assay. This is the immuneACCESS table as TCRdb keeps it, with only in-frame sequences that have V and J called. A part of the clones is gone; compared with another copy, unresolved V genes explain less than half, and the rest is unexplained. The sample table contains around 57,000 clones; only one count was recorded for 90% of them. The ten largest clones take up approximately 5.8% of the sample. The record originates from a study of T cell changes during pregnancy in multiple sclerosis (dated by TCRdb to the late 2010s). Study-level background: In women with multiple sclerosis, the researchers looked at how the T cell repertoire shifted as pregnancy progressed.

The clonotype originates from a female donor in good health, enrolled as a control in a pregnancy study. The material was peripheral blood, obtained in the third trimester of pregnancy.

The CDR3 reads as follows: CASSQRHKQGTGNTIYF. Read as DNA, the sequence is TGCGCCAGCAGTCAAAGACATAAACAGGGTACTGGAAACACCATATATTTT. The chain uses TRBV23-1 and TRBJ1-3; TRBD1 is a weak D gene call, 6 bases matching. TRBV23-1 is an ORF for which the function is uncertain. The CDR3, cysteine through phenylalanine, is 17 amino acids long. The sequence is cut down to CDR3 DNA, 51 bases in frame from base 1. V is reduced by 2 bases and J by 2 bases, leaving a spacing of 16 bases between them.